This T cell receptor (beta chain) comes out of a study of blood T cell repertoires in COVID-19. Germline-derived CDR1 and CDR2 are KGHDR and SFDVKD. The CDR3 is made up of 13 amino acids. The V end lost 4 bases, the J end lost 3 bases, and 8 bases lay between the germline ends. Clones were read by immunoSEQ multiplex PCR, and TCRdb kept only the in-frame ones, dropping some. The table shows more than 150,000 clones, with approximately 87% occurring only once. The J gene is TRBJ1-1, the V gene TRBV24-1; possibly TRBD1 for D (6 bases). This clonotype originated in a woman in her seventies with COVID-19, enrolled during active disease. Sample: peripheral blood. DNA for the CDR3: TGTGCCACCAGTGAGGGGGCTCACACTGAAGCTTTCTTT. Translated: CATSEGAHTEAFF.